A selection of T cell receptor beta chains follows, all from one sample in a study of Tregs in tolerant kidney transplant recipients. The data were produced by immunoSEQ multiplex PCR, yet TCRdb's version contains in-frame clones alone and is incomplete. The data contain 45,000 or so clones, roughly 90% of them seen just once; the ten biggest clones take up around 15%. The sequenced sample was CD8+ T cells from blood (PBMCs), obtained 12 months after the transplant. Receptors were obtained from a human patient who received a combined kidney and bone marrow transplant. Some T cells may have originated in the graft donor. CDR3s include the opening cysteine and the closing phenylalanine or tryptophan. Each record gives: D gene, V gene, J gene, clone size, CDR3 DNA, CDR3 protein. A D gene is named only where the DNA matches it firmly. Rows may omit the clone size; those that give it use once, few, many or a size class.

.	TRBV4-2	TRBJ1-1	few	TGTGCCAGCAGCCTCAACACGGACATGAACACTGAAGCTTTCTTT	CASSLNTDMNTEAFF
.	TRBV7-2	TRBJ2-7	.	TGTGCCAGCAGCCCCCCCGTGGGTGGGCTTGCCTCCTACGAGCAGTACTTC	CASSPPVGGLASYEQYF
.	TRBV29-1	TRBJ2-7	.	TGCAGCGGTAAGGAGACGACCGTTCCGGCAACTAGCTCCTACGAGCAGTACTTC	CSGKETTVPATSSYEQYF
TRBD2	TRBV11-2	TRBJ2-5	once	TGTGCCAGCAGCTTAGGACTAGCGGTGCTCCAAGAGACCCAGTACTTC	CASSLGLAVLQETQYF
TRBD2	TRBV11-2	TRBJ2-1	.	TGTGCCAGCAGCTTGTCGAGCGGGAGGCCTTCCTACAATGAGCAGTTCTTC	CASSLSSGRPSYNEQFF
.	TRBV19	TRBJ2-2	.	TGTGCCAGTATGTGGGGACTCAACACCGGGGAGCTGTTTTTT	CASMWGLNTGELFF
TRBD1	TRBV19	TRBJ2-6	.	TGTGCCAGTAGCACCCGGACAGGGGGAAGCTCTGGGGCCAACGTCCTGACTTTC	CASSTRTGGSSGANVLTF
.	TRBV13	TRBJ1-3	.	TGTGCCAGCAGCTCCGTCATGACCTCCAGGGGTGAAGGAAACACCATATATTTT	CASSSVMTSRGEGNTIYF
.	TRBV29-1	TRBJ1-2	.	TGCAGCGTTGTCGCTAGCTATGGCTACACCTTC	CSVVASYGYTF
.	TRBV7-5	TRBJ2-5	.	TGTGTCAGAATCGACAGGGGGACCGAAAATCAAGAGACCCAGTACTTC	CVRIDRGTENQETQYF
TRBD1	TRBV7-2	TRBJ2-7	.	TGTGCCAGCAGCCCGGGACAGGGAACGGGCGAGCAGTACTTC	CASSPGQGTGEQYF
.	TRBV7-8	TRBJ2-3	.	TGTGCCAGCAGCTGGGGGTTAGCGGACCCGTTGGATACGCAGTATTTT	CASSWGLADPLDTQYF
.	TRBV28	TRBJ1-1	few	TGTGCCAGCAGGCGGGGGCGTCTCGGCCAGAACACTGAAGCTTTCTTT	CASRRGRLGQNTEAFF
.	TRBV9	TRBJ2-3	.	TGTGCCAGCAGCCCACGCAGGATAATTGGCACAGATACGCAGTATTTT	CASSPRRIIGTDTQYF
.	TRBV28	TRBJ2-3	.	TGTGCCAGCAGTTTCCCGCCAGGCCTTTCTAGCACAGATACGCAGTATTTT	CASSFPPGLSSTDTQYF
.	TRBV6-5	TRBJ2-7	.	TGTGCCAGCAGTTACTCCGTGGGGCCAAATACCTACGAGCAGTACTTC	CASSYSVGPNTYEQYF
.	TRBV12-5	TRBJ2-1	.	TGTGCTAGTGGTTTGACTAGCAGTTATAACAATGAGCAGTTCTTC	CASGLTSSYNNEQFF
.	TRBV19	TRBJ1-1	.	TGTGCCAGTAGGGGGGGGAACACTGAAGCTTTCTTT	CASRGGNTEAFF
.	TRBV5-3	TRBJ2-7	few	TGTGCCAGCAGCTTGTTTTGGGGCAGTAAGGACGAGCAGTACTTC	CASSLFWGSKDEQYF
TRBD1	TRBV4-1	TRBJ2-7	.	TGCGCCAGCAGCCAACAGACAGGGAACTACGAGCAGTACTTC	CASSQQTGNYEQYF
.	TRBV4-1	TRBJ1-2	.	TGCGCCAGCAGCCAAGATCGAGGGTCGAACTATGGCTACACCTTC	CASSQDRGSNYGYTF
TRBD1	TRBV10-3	TRBJ2-7	few	TGTGCCACTGGACAACTGGGACAGGGGGCGGTTGAGCAGTACTTC	CATGQLGQGAVEQYF
.	TRBV5-6	TRBJ2-7	.	TGTGCCAGCGGGGCTGGGTTCACCTACGAGCAGTACTTC	CASGAGFTYEQYF
TRBD1	TRBV6-5	TRBJ1-1	.	TGTGCCAGCAGTCCCCGACAGGGCACTGAAGCTTTCTTT	CASSPRQGTEAFF
TRBD1	TRBV13	TRBJ2-7	.	TGTGCCAGCAGCTATGGACAGGACGAGCAGTACTTC	CASSYGQDEQYF
TRBD2	TRBV4-3	TRBJ2-5	.	TGCGCCAGCAGCCAAGGCTGGATAGCGGGCTCGGAAGAGACCCAGTACTTC	CASSQGWIAGSEETQYF
TRBD2	TRBV27	TRBJ2-1	.	TGTGCCAGCAGTTCATTACGGACTAGCGGGAGCGGGAATGAGCAGTTCTTC	CASSSLRTSGSGNEQFF
.	TRBV5-1	TRBJ2-7	few	TGCGCCAGCAGCTTGGGGCAGGGTGCCGAGCAGTACTTC	CASSLGQGAEQYF
.	TRBV4-1	TRBJ1-1	.	TGCGCCAGCAGCCCGGTGGTGAACACTGAAGCTTTCTTT	CASSPVVNTEAFF
.	TRBV19	TRBJ1-2	.	TGTGCCAGTAGTATCTCGACAGGAAGCTATGGCTACACCTTC	CASSISTGSYGYTF
.	TRBV30	TRBJ1-6	once	TGTGCCTTCCACCGGGAGCTCAATTCCCCCCTCCACTTT	CAFHRELNSPLHF
TRBD2	TRBV7-2	TRBJ2-7	.	TGTGCCAGCAGCTTACTAGCGGGTGGGGGGGGTTCCTACGAGCAGTACTTC	CASSLLAGGGGSYEQYF
.	TRBV28	TRBJ1-3	.	TGTGCCAGCAGTTTCGGGAACACCATATATTTT	CASSFGNTIYF
.	TRBV5-1	TRBJ2-7	.	TGCGCCAGCAGCTTTGCGGCGGGAGAGCAGTACTTC	CASSFAAGEQYF
TRBD1	TRBV11-1	TRBJ2-5	.	TGTGCCAGCAGCTTAGAAGACAGGGTATGGGAGACCCAGTACTTC	CASSLEDRVWETQYF
TRBD2	TRBV19	TRBJ2-7	.	TGTGCCAGTAGTATAGGGACTAGCGGGACCTACGAGCAGTACTTC	CASSIGTSGTYEQYF
TRBD2	TRBV27	TRBJ2-3	.	TGTGCCACTTCCGGGGGGATCAGTTATACAGATACGCAGTATTTT	CATSGGISYTDTQYF
TRBD1	TRBV13	TRBJ2-1	.	TGTGCCAGCAGCTTAGGCCGACAGGGGATAATCAATGAGCAGTTCTTC	CASSLGRQGIINEQFF
.	TRBV4-1	TRBJ2-1	.	TGCGCCAGCAGCCCACTCCTGTGGGGGGACAATGAGCAGTTCTTC	CASSPLLWGDNEQFF
.	TRBV19	TRBJ2-1	.	TGTGCCAGTAGTATTAACAGGGAGAGGAAATATGAGCAGTTCTTC	CASSINRERKYEQFF
.	TRBV28	TRBJ2-7	.	TGTGCCAGCAGTTTATTAGCAGCCTACGAGCAGTACTTC	CASSLLAAYEQYF
TRBD1	TRBV5-1	TRBJ2-5	.	TGCGCCAGCAGCTCTGACAGGGTGGGTGAGACCCAGTACTTC	CASSSDRVGETQYF